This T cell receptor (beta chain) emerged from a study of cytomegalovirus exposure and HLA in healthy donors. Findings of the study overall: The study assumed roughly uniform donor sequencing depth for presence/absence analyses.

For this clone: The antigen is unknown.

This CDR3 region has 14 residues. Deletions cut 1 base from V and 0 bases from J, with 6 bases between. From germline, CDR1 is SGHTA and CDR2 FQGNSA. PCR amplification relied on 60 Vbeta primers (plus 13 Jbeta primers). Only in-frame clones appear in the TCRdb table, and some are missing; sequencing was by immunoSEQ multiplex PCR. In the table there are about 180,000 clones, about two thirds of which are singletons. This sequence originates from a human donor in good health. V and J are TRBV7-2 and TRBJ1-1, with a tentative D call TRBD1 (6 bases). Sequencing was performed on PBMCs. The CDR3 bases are TGTGCCAGCAGCTTAGACAGGGTGAACACTGAAGCTTTCTTT. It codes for CASSLDRVNTEAFF.